A selection of T cell receptor beta chains follows, all from one sample in a study of blood T cell repertoires in COVID-19. Libraries were prepared by immunoSEQ multiplex PCR; TCRdb keeps only in-frame clonotypes and omits some of them. The repertoire holds about 230,000 clones, with 75% to 90% as singletons. Sequences were obtained from peripheral blood. These TCRs come from a woman between 70 and 85 years old with active or convalescent COVID-19. CDR3s include the opening cysteine and the closing phenylalanine or tryptophan. A D gene is named only where the DNA matches it firmly. Clone sizes are given selectively: once, few, many, or a class where the clone is expanded.

cdr3_nt cdr3_aa j_call d_call v_call clone_size
TGTGCCAGTAGGACATCCCCATACAGGGACGATGACACTGAAGCTTTCTTT CASRTSPYRDDDTEAFF TRBJ1-1 NA TRBV19 NA
TGTGCCAGCTCACCGGGACAGGGTCGACAGACCCAGTACTTC CASSPGQGRQTQYF TRBJ2-5 TRBD1 TRBV18 NA
TGTGCCAGCAGCTTGGGACAGACCGCTAACTATGGCTACACCTTC CASSLGQTANYGYTF TRBJ1-2 TRBD1 TRBV4-2 NA
TGTGCCAGCAGCCTGGGTGGGGGCTGGGAGACCCAGTACTTC CASSLGGGWETQYF TRBJ2-5 NA TRBV5-4 NA
TGCGCCAGCAGCTTACTAGGGAGCTCCTACAATGAGCAGTTCTTC CASSLLGSSYNEQFF TRBJ2-1 NA TRBV5-1 NA
TGTGCCAGCAGCCCTAATCAAGAGACCCAGTACTTC CASSPNQETQYF TRBJ2-5 NA TRBV5-8 NA
TGTGCCACCCTCCTGTACGGGGGGGCCTCCGGGTTGATCACAGATACGCAGTATTTT CATLLYGGASGLITDTQYF TRBJ2-3 TRBD2 TRBV27 few
TGTGCCAGCAGAAGACTGAGCGGGAGGACCGGGGAGCTGTTTTTT CASRRLSGRTGELFF TRBJ2-2 TRBD2 TRBV2 few
TGCGCCAGCAGCACTATCGGACTAGCAGAAGAGACCCAGTACTTC CASSTIGLAEETQYF TRBJ2-5 TRBD2 TRBV5-1 NA
TGTGCCAGCCGTTACAGACCCCAAGAGACCCAGTACTTC CASRYRPQETQYF TRBJ2-5 NA TRBV2 NA
TGTGCCAGCAGCGCCCGGGAGGGATGGGATGGCTACACCTTC CASSAREGWDGYTF TRBJ1-2 NA TRBV7-9 NA
TGTGCCAGCAGCTTGACAGGGAGGAATGAAAAACTGTTTTTT CASSLTGRNEKLFF TRBJ1-4 TRBD1 TRBV7-2 NA
TGTGCCACCAGCAGAGTATCTGGCCCATTGAACACTGAAGCTTTCTTT CATSRVSGPLNTEAFF TRBJ1-1 NA TRBV15 NA
TGTGCCGTCCGCGGGAAGTTTTGGGAAGCTTTCTTT CAVRGKFWEAFF TRBJ1-1 NA TRBV6-5 NA
TGTGCCAGCAGCAGGACAGATACCGGAAACACCATATATTTT CASSRTDTGNTIYF TRBJ1-3 NA TRBV28 NA